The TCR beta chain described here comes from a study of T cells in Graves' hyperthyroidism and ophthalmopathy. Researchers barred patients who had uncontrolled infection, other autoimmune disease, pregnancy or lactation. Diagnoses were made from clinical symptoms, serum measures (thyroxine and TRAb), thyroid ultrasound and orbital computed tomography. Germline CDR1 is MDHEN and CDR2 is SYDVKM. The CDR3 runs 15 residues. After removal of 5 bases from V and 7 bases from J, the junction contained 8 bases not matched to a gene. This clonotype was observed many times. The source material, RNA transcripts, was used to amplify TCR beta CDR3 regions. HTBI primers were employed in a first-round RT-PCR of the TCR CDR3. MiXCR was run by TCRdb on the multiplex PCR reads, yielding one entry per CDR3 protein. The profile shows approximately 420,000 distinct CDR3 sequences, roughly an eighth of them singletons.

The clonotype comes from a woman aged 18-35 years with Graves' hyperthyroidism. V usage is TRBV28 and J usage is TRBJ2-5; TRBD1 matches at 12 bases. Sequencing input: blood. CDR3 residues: CASSGDRGQEGTQYF. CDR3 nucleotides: TGTGCCAGCAGTGGGGACAGGGGGCAGGAGGGGACCCAGTACTTC.